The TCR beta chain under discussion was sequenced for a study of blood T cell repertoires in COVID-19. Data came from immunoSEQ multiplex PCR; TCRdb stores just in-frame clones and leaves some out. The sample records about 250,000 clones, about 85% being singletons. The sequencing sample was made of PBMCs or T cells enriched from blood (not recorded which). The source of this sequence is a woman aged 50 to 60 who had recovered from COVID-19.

For the CDR3, the DNA is TGTGCCAGCAGGAGTGGGGGACAGGGGGCGCGAGGCTACACCTTC. Translation: CASRSGGQGARGYTF. V and J are TRBV7-3 and TRBJ1-2; 12 bases agree with TRBD1. Looked up from germline, CDR1 is SGHTA and CDR2 is FQGTGA. V lost 6 bases to trimming and J lost 8 bases; unmatched junction nucleotides: 10. The CDR3 totals 15 residues.